This T cell receptor (beta chain) was obtained from a study of cytomegalovirus exposure and HLA in healthy donors. Of note for this clone: As yet, its antigen is unknown.

The PCR made use of 60 Vbeta and 13 Jbeta primers. Data came from immunoSEQ multiplex PCR; TCRdb stores just in-frame clones and leaves some out. The ten most abundant clones cover 0.5% to 0.7% of a sample with around 120,000 clones. Study-wide findings and caveats: A later analysis found TCR association rates differed by HLA locus, highest for DRB1 and lowest for HLA-C. The classifier reportedly diagnosed cytomegalovirus status with high sensitivity and specificity.

CDR1 is SQVTM, CDR2 ANQGSEA, per germline. CDR3 length: 16 residues. Unmatched junction bases numbered 12, after V lost 4 bases and J lost 4 bases. The chain employs TRBV29-1 and TRBJ2-2; 7 bases are a match to TRBD1. What was sequenced was PBMCs. The source of this sequence is a man aged 45-65 years in good health and CMV-seronegative. The CDR3 protein is CSVAIWDRDLTGELFF. CDR3 bases: TGCAGCGTTGCAATTTGGGACAGAGATCTCACCGGGGAGCTGTTTTTT.